The rows below give T cell receptor beta chains drawn from one sample of a study of blood T cell repertoires in COVID-19. Repertoires were generated with immunoSEQ multiplex PCR, while TCRdb's copy carries only in-frame clones and drops some. The data contain about 64,000 clones, 80% to 95% of them seen just once; the ten biggest clones take up approximately 10%. Sequencing used peripheral blood. The receptor source for this set is a woman older than 75 with active COVID-19. Both conserved end residues are part of each CDR3. A D gene is named only where the DNA matches it firmly. Expanded clones are given a class, and other clones once, few, many or no size at all.

cdr3_nt: TGTGCCAGTAGTATAGCTTTTAGCGGGAGCTCCCACTCCTACGAGCAGTACTTC
cdr3_aa: CASSIAFSGSSHSYEQYF
v_call: TRBV19
d_call: TRBD2
clone_size: -
j_call: TRBJ2-7

cdr3_nt: TGCAGCGTTGAACAGGGGAACACTGAAGCTTTCTTT
cdr3_aa: CSVEQGNTEAFF
v_call: TRBV29-1
d_call: -
clone_size: -
j_call: TRBJ1-1

cdr3_nt: TGCGCCAGCAGCCAAGATCTTCCAGCGGGAGGGATCACAGATACGCAGTATTTT
cdr3_aa: CASSQDLPAGGITDTQYF
v_call: TRBV4-1
d_call: TRBD2
clone_size: -
j_call: TRBJ2-3

cdr3_nt: TGTGCCAGCAGCAACTACGGGACAGGGGGCGCGGATACGCAGTATTTT
cdr3_aa: CASSNYGTGGADTQYF
v_call: TRBV7-9
d_call: TRBD1
clone_size: -
j_call: TRBJ2-3

cdr3_nt: TGTGCCAGCAGTTTAGTTGGCGAACAGGTGATAGCTAACTATGGCTACACCTTC
cdr3_aa: CASSLVGEQVIANYGYTF
v_call: TRBV28
d_call: -
clone_size: -
j_call: TRBJ1-2

cdr3_nt: TGTGCCAGCAGCTGGGGACGGGGGGGCACTGAAGCTTTCTTT
cdr3_aa: CASSWGRGGTEAFF
v_call: TRBV5-4
d_call: -
clone_size: -
j_call: TRBJ1-1

cdr3_nt: TGTGCCAGCAACCCCGGGGGGGCTGAAGCTTTCTTT
cdr3_aa: CASNPGGAEAFF
v_call: TRBV12-3/TRBV12-4
d_call: -
clone_size: -
j_call: TRBJ1-1

cdr3_nt: TGTGCCAGCGCAATACAGGGGGCCTACGAGCAGTACTTC
cdr3_aa: CASAIQGAYEQYF
v_call: TRBV19
d_call: TRBD1
clone_size: -
j_call: TRBJ2-7

cdr3_nt: TGTGCCAGCAGCCAAGTGGGGACTAGCGGGAGCGTCACCGGGGAGCTGTTTTTT
cdr3_aa: CASSQVGTSGSVTGELFF
v_call: TRBV4-2
d_call: TRBD2
clone_size: -
j_call: TRBJ2-2

cdr3_nt: TGTGCCAGCAGCGTAGGAAGGGGGCGAACTGAAGCTTTCTTT
cdr3_aa: CASSVGRGRTEAFF
v_call: TRBV9
d_call: TRBD1
clone_size: -
j_call: TRBJ1-1

cdr3_nt: TGTGCCAGCATGCCGGGACAGGGGACAGATACGCAGTATTTT
cdr3_aa: CASMPGQGTDTQYF
v_call: TRBV6-5
d_call: TRBD1
clone_size: -
j_call: TRBJ2-3

cdr3_nt: TGTGCCAGCAGCTACAACAGGGTAGAGACCCAGTACTTC
cdr3_aa: CASSYNRVETQYF
v_call: TRBV12-3/TRBV12-4
d_call: -
clone_size: -
j_call: TRBJ2-5

cdr3_nt: TGTGCCAGCAGCCACGGCAGGACAGCCCAAGAGACCCAGTACTTC
cdr3_aa: CASSHGRTAQETQYF
v_call: TRBV7-9
d_call: -
clone_size: -
j_call: TRBJ2-5

cdr3_nt: TGTGCCAGCAGGCGGACAGGGTGGGGCAATCAGCCCCAGCATTTT
cdr3_aa: CASRRTGWGNQPQHF
v_call: TRBV2
d_call: TRBD1
clone_size: -
j_call: TRBJ1-5

cdr3_nt: TGTGCCAGCAGCTCCCCAGGGTGGGGATCGGGGGTAAAAGGCACTGAAGCTTTCTTT
cdr3_aa: CASSSPGWGSGVKGTEAFF
v_call: TRBV7-2
d_call: -
clone_size: -
j_call: TRBJ1-1

cdr3_nt: TGTGCCAGCAGCCAAGAGATGAGGGGACAGGGGGCGACGGGTGGCTATGGCTACACCTTC
cdr3_aa: CASSQEMRGQGATGGYGYTF
v_call: TRBV4-2
d_call: TRBD1
clone_size: -
j_call: TRBJ1-2

cdr3_nt: TGTGCCAGCAGTCCTCTTCGGACTAGCGGGAGCCGGGCCCGGGGCGAGCAGTACTTC
cdr3_aa: CASSPLRTSGSRARGEQYF
v_call: TRBV27
d_call: TRBD2
clone_size: -
j_call: TRBJ2-7

cdr3_nt: TGTGCCACCAGTGACCCTGGACAGGGGAATGAAAAACTGTTTTTT
cdr3_aa: CATSDPGQGNEKLFF
v_call: TRBV24-1
d_call: TRBD1
clone_size: once
j_call: TRBJ1-4

cdr3_nt: TGTGCCAGCAGCTTAGGGCAGGGATGGGAAAAACTGTTTTTT
cdr3_aa: CASSLGQGWEKLFF
v_call: TRBV7-9
d_call: -
clone_size: -
j_call: TRBJ1-4

cdr3_nt: TGTGCCAGCAGTGTTTCTAGCGGGGGGGCCACCGGGGAGCTGTTTTTT
cdr3_aa: CASSVSSGGATGELFF
v_call: TRBV2
d_call: TRBD2
clone_size: -
j_call: TRBJ2-2

cdr3_nt: TGTGCCAGTAGTATTCTCTTGTGGGGGCGCAATCAGCCCCAGCATTTT
cdr3_aa: CASSILLWGRNQPQHF
v_call: TRBV19
d_call: -
clone_size: few
j_call: TRBJ1-5

cdr3_nt: TGTGCCAGCAGCGTAGAGGGGGCAGATACGCAGTATTTT
cdr3_aa: CASSVEGADTQYF
v_call: TRBV9
d_call: -
clone_size: -
j_call: TRBJ2-3

cdr3_nt: TGTGCCAGCAGTTTAGATGGCAGGTACACTGAAGCTTTCTTT
cdr3_aa: CASSLDGRYTEAFF
v_call: TRBV27
d_call: -
clone_size: -
j_call: TRBJ1-1

cdr3_nt: TGTGCCAGCAGCCAAGCAGCGGGCTCTAGCACAGATACGCAGTATTTT
cdr3_aa: CASSQAAGSSTDTQYF
v_call: TRBV3-1/TRBV3-2
d_call: -
clone_size: -
j_call: TRBJ2-3

cdr3_nt: TGTGCCAGCAGTTTCCATCAACAGGGGGGGGAGACCCAGTACTTC
cdr3_aa: CASSFHQQGGETQYF
v_call: TRBV28
d_call: -
clone_size: -
j_call: TRBJ2-5

cdr3_nt: TGTGCCACCGAGGGCCCGGACGTAAGGGAGACCCAGTACTTC
cdr3_aa: CATEGPDVRETQYF
v_call: TRBV24-1
d_call: -
clone_size: -
j_call: TRBJ2-5

cdr3_nt: TGCAGCGTCCGGCACGAAGGAGCAAGCACAGATACGCAGTATTTT
cdr3_aa: CSVRHEGASTDTQYF
v_call: TRBV29-1
d_call: -
clone_size: -
j_call: TRBJ2-3

cdr3_nt: TGTGCCAGCAGTTACGAGATGAGGACTAGCGGGAGGCTTTACAATGAGCAGTTCTTC
cdr3_aa: CASSYEMRTSGRLYNEQFF
v_call: TRBV6-2/TRBV6-3
d_call: TRBD2
clone_size: -
j_call: TRBJ2-1

cdr3_nt: TGCGCCAGCAGCCCATCGACAGGGACCTACGAGCAGTACTTC
cdr3_aa: CASSPSTGTYEQYF
v_call: TRBV5-1
d_call: TRBD1
clone_size: -
j_call: TRBJ2-7

cdr3_nt: TGTGCCAGCAGCTCCCGTCGGCGGGAGACCCAGTACTTC
cdr3_aa: CASSSRRRETQYF
v_call: TRBV5-6
d_call: -
clone_size: -
j_call: TRBJ2-5

cdr3_nt: TGTGCCAGCAGCTTCGGTCTGGCGGGGGGGCTCAATGAGCAGTTCTTC
cdr3_aa: CASSFGLAGGLNEQFF
v_call: TRBV11-2
d_call: TRBD2
clone_size: -
j_call: TRBJ2-1

cdr3_nt: TGTGCCAAAGAGTTCAGGCGACAAGTACTTTATGGCTACACCTTC
cdr3_aa: CAKEFRRQVLYGYTF
v_call: TRBV6-7
d_call: -
clone_size: -
j_call: TRBJ1-2

cdr3_nt: TGTGCCATCAGTGAGTCGGGAGAGACTAGCGGGTTCTCCTACGAGCAGTACTTC
cdr3_aa: CAISESGETSGFSYEQYF
v_call: TRBV10-3
d_call: TRBD2
clone_size: -
j_call: TRBJ2-7

cdr3_nt: TGTGCCAGCAGCTTAGAGGGTGTATCGGGGTTTCGAAACACCATATATTTT
cdr3_aa: CASSLEGVSGFRNTIYF
v_call: TRBV7-6
d_call: -
clone_size: -
j_call: TRBJ1-3

cdr3_nt: TGCGCCAGCAGCACCGCACAGGGGATTTATGGCTACACCTTC
cdr3_aa: CASSTAQGIYGYTF
v_call: TRBV5-1
d_call: TRBD1
clone_size: -
j_call: TRBJ1-2

cdr3_nt: TGTGCCAGCAGCCAAGTGCGAGGACAAGAGACCCAGTACTTC
cdr3_aa: CASSQVRGQETQYF
v_call: TRBV3-1/TRBV3-2
d_call: -
clone_size: -
j_call: TRBJ2-5

cdr3_nt: TGTGCCAGCAGCCATGGAGTTAGCGGGAGCTCCTACAATGAGCAGTTCTTC
cdr3_aa: CASSHGVSGSSYNEQFF
v_call: TRBV14
d_call: TRBD2
clone_size: -
j_call: TRBJ2-1

cdr3_nt: TGTGCCAGCAGCCGTCAGGGATTGTACACCGGGGAGCTGTTTTTT
cdr3_aa: CASSRQGLYTGELFF
v_call: TRBV5-8
d_call: -
clone_size: -
j_call: TRBJ2-2

cdr3_nt: TGCGCCAGCAGCCAAGAACAGGTCCAAGAGACCCAGTACTTC
cdr3_aa: CASSQEQVQETQYF
v_call: TRBV4-1
d_call: -
clone_size: -
j_call: TRBJ2-5

cdr3_nt: TGTGCCAGCAGCCCTATGACACTTAACACTGAAGCTTTCTTT
cdr3_aa: CASSPMTLNTEAFF
v_call: TRBV28
d_call: -
clone_size: few
j_call: TRBJ1-1

cdr3_nt: TGTGCCAGTAGTATAGGGCTAGCGGTAAACACCGGGGAGCTGTTTTTT
cdr3_aa: CASSIGLAVNTGELFF
v_call: TRBV19
d_call: TRBD2
clone_size: -
j_call: TRBJ2-2

cdr3_nt: TGTGCCAGCTCACCGGGACAGAAGAACACTGAAGCTTTCTTT
cdr3_aa: CASSPGQKNTEAFF
v_call: TRBV18
d_call: TRBD1
clone_size: -
j_call: TRBJ1-1

cdr3_nt: TGTGCCAGCAGCCAAGAAAAAGCCGGCACAGATACGCAGTATTTT
cdr3_aa: CASSQEKAGTDTQYF
v_call: TRBV3-1/TRBV3-2
d_call: -
clone_size: few
j_call: TRBJ2-3

cdr3_nt: TGTGCCAGCAGCTTAGAAAATTACGGGAGGGAGCAGTACTTC
cdr3_aa: CASSLENYGREQYF
v_call: TRBV11-2
d_call: TRBD2
clone_size: -
j_call: TRBJ2-7

cdr3_nt: TGCGCCAGCAGCTCTGCGGGGGGGAAACCCGGGGAGCTGTTTTTT
cdr3_aa: CASSSAGGKPGELFF
v_call: TRBV5-1
d_call: TRBD2
clone_size: -
j_call: TRBJ2-2

cdr3_nt: TGTGCCAGCACTCTGGCGGGAGAGGCCCACGAGCAGTACTTC
cdr3_aa: CASTLAGEAHEQYF
v_call: TRBV2
d_call: TRBD2
clone_size: -
j_call: TRBJ2-7

cdr3_nt: TGTGCCAGCAGCTCCCGGACAGGGGCGCAGGTGGATACGCAGTATTTT
cdr3_aa: CASSSRTGAQVDTQYF
v_call: TRBV3-1/TRBV3-2
d_call: TRBD1
clone_size: -
j_call: TRBJ2-3

cdr3_nt: TGTGCCAGTATGGCACTAGCGGGAGCCAATGAGCAGTTCTTC
cdr3_aa: CASMALAGANEQFF
v_call: TRBV19
d_call: TRBD2
clone_size: -
j_call: TRBJ2-1

cdr3_nt: TGTGCCAGCAGTTTCCTTAGCTGGGTAGCGTTCGGCGGGGAGCTGTTTTTT
cdr3_aa: CASSFLSWVAFGGELFF
v_call: TRBV28
d_call: -
clone_size: -
j_call: TRBJ2-2

cdr3_nt: TGTGCCAGCAGCTCCGGACAGATAAGAGAGACCCAGTACTTC
cdr3_aa: CASSSGQIRETQYF
v_call: TRBV7-2
d_call: -
clone_size: -
j_call: TRBJ2-5

cdr3_nt: TGTGCCAGCAGTGATGGGACAGGGGGACAGCCCCAGCATTTT
cdr3_aa: CASSDGTGGQPQHF
v_call: TRBV2
d_call: TRBD1
clone_size: -
j_call: TRBJ1-5

cdr3_nt: TGTGCCAGCACCCCGGGACAGGCAGGTGGTGAGCAGTTCTTC
cdr3_aa: CASTPGQAGGEQFF
v_call: TRBV7-2
d_call: TRBD1
clone_size: -
j_call: TRBJ2-1

cdr3_nt: TGTGCCAGCAGCCGCCCGGGACTGGAGTACGAGCAGTACTTC
cdr3_aa: CASSRPGLEYEQYF
v_call: TRBV5-5
d_call: -
clone_size: -
j_call: TRBJ2-7